The 20 T cell receptor beta chains below all came from one sample that was sequenced in a study of Ad26.COV2.S vaccination and SARS-CoV-2 variants. Repertoires were generated with immunoSEQ multiplex PCR, while TCRdb's copy carries only in-frame clones and drops some. Of roughly 380,000 clones listed, about 90% are singletons. The starting material was peripheral blood, obtained after recovery from COVID-19. The receptors here all came from a human donor who had recovered from COVID-19.

The V and J genes are TRBV10-1 and TRBJ2-1, with TRBD2 matching 9 bases. Per the germline V gene, CDR1 is WNHNN and CDR2 is SYGVQD (reference sequence). The J segment lost 5 bases and the V segment lost 3 bases, leaving 11 bases of the junction unmatched. This CDR3 comprises 17 residues. CDR3 sequence: CASSDGALAGKNNEQFF. CDR3 nucleotide sequence: TGCGCCAGCAGTGACGGGGCCCTAGCGGGGAAAAACAATGAGCAGTTCTTC.

In its sample, this clone was seen once. CDR3 nucleotide sequence: TGTGCCAGCAGCCCAGGCAGGGGCAATCAGCCCCAGCATTTT. It codes for CASSPGRGNQPQHF. The V gene is TRBV2, the J gene TRBJ1-5, with D perhaps TRBD1 (5 bases). The germline gives CDR1 SNHLY, CDR2 FYNNEI. The CDR3 is made up of 14 amino acids. The V and J ends lost 6 bases and 2 bases respectively, with 11 bases between them.

The genes are TRBV7-9 and TRBJ1-4; D remains ambiguous. The CDR3 spans 13 residues. Germline CDR1 is SEHNR and CDR2 is FQNEAQ (reference sequence). V shed 5 bases and J shed 5 bases, with 9 bases lying between them. The CDR3 loop reads CASSRVENEKLFF. CDR3 coding DNA: TGTGCCAGCAGCAGGGTCGAAAATGAAAAACTGTTTTTT.

The chain carries TRBV18 and TRBJ2-7; D unclear. V dropped 0 bases and J dropped 0 bases, with 9 bases sitting between them. From germline, CDR1 is KGHSH and CDR2 LQKENI. The CDR3 spans 15 residues. Here the CDR3 reads CASSPPSLSSYEQYF. DNA for the CDR3: TGTGCCAGCTCACCACCGAGTCTGAGCTCCTACGAGCAGTACTTC.

The chain joins TRBV18 to TRBJ2-7; D is undetermined. This CDR3 is 15 amino acids long. Germline CDR1 reads KGHSH; CDR2 reads LQKENI. V gave up 6 bases and J gave up 0 bases, with 15 bases separating them. CDR3 sequence: CASSPVSLSSYEQYF. The CDR3 DNA is TGTGCCAGCTCTCCCGTTTCACTTAGCTCCTACGAGCAGTACTTC.

The J gene is TRBJ1-6, the V gene TRBV9; D gene ambiguous. The CDR3 extends over 14 amino acids. Trimming took 0 bases from V and 7 from J, leaving 8 bases between them. Germline V gene data show CDR1 as SGDLS and CDR2 as YYNGEE. The CDR3 nucleotides read TGTGCCAGCAGCGTAGCGGGCAGAAATTCACCCCTCCACTTT. Protein product: CASSVAGRNSPLHF.

The chain has TRBV18 and TRBJ2-7, with D possibly TRBD2 on 5 matching bases. The germline V gene has CDR1 KGHSH and CDR2 LQKENI. The CDR3 runs to 17 residues. V lost 3 bases to trimming and J lost 5 bases, with 23 bases between them. DNA of the CDR3: TGTGCCAGCTCACCCCTGTCTTCCGGACCTTATAGCGACGAGCAGTACTTC. It translates to CASSPLSSGPYSDEQYF. Based on the CDR3 plus reference TRBV18 and TRBJ2-7, the full variable domain is NAGVMQNPRHLVRRRGQEARLRCSPMKGHSHVYWYRQLPEEGLKFMVYLQKENIIDESGMPKERFSAEFPKEGPSILRIQQVVRGDSAAYFCASSPLSSGPYSDEQYFGPGTRLTVT.

This chain joins TRBV5-1 and TRBJ2-6; TRBD1 matches at 8 bases. V was pared by 6 bases and J by 2 bases, with 10 bases of the junction left unmatched. The CDR3 sequence is 17 residues long. Germline V gene data show CDR1 as SGHRS and CDR2 as YFSETQ. CDR3 coding DNA: TGCGCCAGCAAAGGCAGGGGGCTATTAACTGGGGCCAACGTCCTGACTTTC. It is translated as CASKGRGLLTGANVLTF. The variable domain in full, completed from reference TRBV5-1 and TRBJ2-6, reads KAGVTQTPRYLIKTRGQQVTLSCSPISGHRSVSWYQQTPGQGLQFLFEYFSETQRNKGNFPGRFSGRQFSNSRSEMNVSTLELGDSALYLCASKGRGLLTGANVLTFGAGSRLTVL.

This CDR3 reads CASSPGQSNQPQHF. As DNA, the CDR3 is TGTGCCAGCTCACCGGGACAGAGCAATCAGCCCCAGCATTTT. The rearrangement uses TRBV18 and TRBJ1-5; TRBD1 aligns across 7 bases. The J segment lost 1 base and the V segment lost 3 bases, leaving 0 bases of the junction unmatched. The germline gives CDR1 KGHSH, CDR2 LQKENI. This CDR3 spans 14 amino acids. Looking up the rest from reference TRBV18 and TRBJ1-5 gives the full variable domain: NAGVMQNPRHLVRRRGQEARLRCSPMKGHSHVYWYRQLPEEGLKFMVYLQKENIIDESGMPKERFSAEFPKEGPSILRIQQVVRGDSAAYFCASSPGQSNQPQHFGDGTRLSIL.

The V call is TRBV4-1, the J call TRBJ2-7; no definite D call. Germline V CDR1 and CDR2: MGHRA, YSYEKL. Trimming stripped 2 bases from V and 6 bases from J, with 17 bases between. This CDR3 has 15 amino acids. The CDR3 DNA follows: TGCGCCAGCAGCCAAAGTCAACTGTCCTTACGCGAGCAGTACTTC. The encoded protein is CASSQSQLSLREQYF.

V and J are TRBV3-1 (or the pseudogene TRBV3-2) and TRBJ1-4; D remains ambiguous. CDR3 length equals 13 residues. Trimming cost V 0 bases and J 9 bases, with 8 bases left between them. CDR1 and CDR2 from the germline V gene are LGHDT and YNNKEL (reference sequence). The CDR3 sequence: CASSQELGKKLFF. CDR3 coding DNA: TGTGCCAGCAGCCAAGAACTGGGAAAAAAACTGTTTTTT.

The J gene is TRBJ2-1, the V gene TRBV27; 7 bases are shared with TRBD1. Germline CDR1 is MNHEY and CDR2 is SMNVEV (reference sequence). This CDR3 region has 14 residues. In nucleotides, the CDR3 is TGTATGACCTTCCGGGACAGCTCCTACAATGAGCAGTTCTTC. Its translation: CMTFRDSSYNEQFF.

The CDR3 sequence: CASSFAGMNTEAFF. In DNA form, the CDR3 reads TGTGCCAGCAGCTTCGCGGGGATGAACACTGAAGCTTTCTTT. The chain joins TRBV7-2 to TRBJ1-1, with D uncertain. CDR1 and CDR2 (germline): SGHTA, FQGNSA. The CDR3 runs to 14 residues. Trimming removed 3 bases from V and 0 bases from J, with 8 bases in between. Full variable domain (missing parts from reference TRBV7-2 and TRBJ1-1): GAGVSQSPSNKVTEKGKDVELRCDPISGHTALYWYRQSLGQGLEFLIYFQGNSAPDKSGLPSDRFSAERTGGSVSTLTIQRTQQEDSAVYLCASSFAGMNTEAFFGQGTRLTVV.

CDR3 coding DNA: TGTGCCAGCAGCCCCTTTTTTGTACAGGGATCGAAAGAGCAGTTCTTC. Amino acid sequence: CASSPFFVQGSKEQFF. The V call is TRBV3-1 (or the pseudogene TRBV3-2), the J call TRBJ2-1; possible D gene TRBD1, 6 bases. The CDR3 is made up of 16 amino acids. Trimming took off 4 bases at V and 10 bases at J, with 23 bases between the two ends. Germline values: CDR1 LGHDT, CDR2 YNNKEL (reference sequence).

The CDR3, as DNA: TGTGCCAGCTCACAAGAAATGGGTGACAACTATGGCTACACCTTC. It is translated as CASSQEMGDNYGYTF. This chain connects TRBV18 to TRBJ1-2; the D is unclear. The CDR3 is 15 residues long. V was clipped by 4 bases and J by 2 bases, with 14 bases between them. Looked up from germline, CDR1 is KGHSH and CDR2 is LQKENI.

V usage is TRBV3-1 (or the pseudogene TRBV3-2) and J usage is TRBJ2-7; no reliable D call. The CDR3 is made up of 12 amino acids. Germline V lookup: CDR1 LGHDT, CDR2 YNNKEL (reference sequence). With 6 bases removed from V and 4 bases from J, the gap between germline ends came to 10 bases. CDR3 region: CASSRTEYEQYF. The CDR3 nucleotides are TGTGCCAGCAGTCGTACAGAGTACGAGCAGTACTTC.

This clone has a single count. V is TRBV9 and J is TRBJ1-6; perhaps TRBD1 as D (6 bases). Deletions cut 3 bases from V and 6 bases from J, with 10 bases between. The length of the CDR3 is 14 residues. CDR1 is SGDLS, CDR2 YYNGEE, per germline. In DNA form, the CDR3 reads TGTGCCAGCAGCGCACAGGGCGTTAATTCACCCCTCCACTTT. Translation gives CASSAQGVNSPLHF. The variable domain in full, with the rest retrieved from reference TRBV9 and TRBJ1-6, is DSGVTQTPKHLITATGQRVTLRCSPRSGDLSVYWYQQSLDQGLQFLIQYYNGEERAKGNILERFSAQQFPDLHSELNLSSLELGDSALYFCASSAQGVNSPLHFGNGTRLTVT.

This chain uses TRBV5-1 with TRBJ1-3, with D uncertain. Deletions cut 0 bases from V and 0 bases from J, with 13 bases between. This CDR3 is built from 17 residues. The germline V gene encodes CDR1 SGHRS and CDR2 YFSETQ. The CDR3 DNA follows: TGCGCCAGCAGCTTGGCCTTGGGCAGTTCCTCTGGAAACACCATATATTTT. It specifies CASSLALGSSSGNTIYF.

The rearrangement joins TRBV6-5 to TRBJ1-6; D is uncertain. Per germline, CDR1 MNHEY and CDR2 SVGAGI. The V gene lost 4 bases and the J gene lost 7 bases, with 11 bases spanning the gap. CDR3 size: 14 residues. The CDR3 DNA reads TGTGCCAGCAGTTGGATTCTATCGAATTCACCCCTCCACTTT. It specifies CASSWILSNSPLHF.

The chain links TRBV7-2 to TRBJ2-5; 9 bases map to TRBD2. V lost 5 bases to trimming and J lost 4 bases; unmatched junction nucleotides: 11. The CDR3 totals 16 residues. Germline CDR1 is SGHTA and CDR2 is FQGNSA. CDR3 DNA: TGTGCCAGCAGCCCCCCTGGGCGGGGGGGCGTAGAGACCCAGTACTTC. It is translated as CASSPPGRGGVETQYF.